Reported below is one T cell receptor beta chain. Its target is unknown. Researchers ran the PCR with 60 Vbeta and 13 Jbeta primers. The repertoire was sequenced with immunoSEQ multiplex PCR; TCRdb's copy has only in-frame clones and lacks some. The data contain approximately 270,000 clones, about 80% of them singletons. Germline-derived CDR1 and CDR2 are KGHSH and LQKENI. V was pared by 0 bases and J by 4 bases, with 6 bases of the junction left unmatched. This CDR3 is built from 16 residues. The data belong to a study of cytomegalovirus exposure and HLA in healthy donors. Study-wide findings and caveats: In a later analysis, HLA-associated beta chains showed higher expansion and lower generation probabilities than comparable chains. Altogether, 164 TCR beta chains were recorded as cytomegalovirus-associated.

J is TRBJ2-1 and V is TRBV18, with 7 positions matching TRBD1. The receptor comes from a girl aged 2 to 9 in good health and CMV-seronegative. Sample: PBMCs. Here the CDR3 reads CASSPPTGVWYNEQFF. The CDR3 DNA reads as TGTGCCAGCTCACCACCAACAGGGGTATGGTACAATGAGCAGTTCTTC.